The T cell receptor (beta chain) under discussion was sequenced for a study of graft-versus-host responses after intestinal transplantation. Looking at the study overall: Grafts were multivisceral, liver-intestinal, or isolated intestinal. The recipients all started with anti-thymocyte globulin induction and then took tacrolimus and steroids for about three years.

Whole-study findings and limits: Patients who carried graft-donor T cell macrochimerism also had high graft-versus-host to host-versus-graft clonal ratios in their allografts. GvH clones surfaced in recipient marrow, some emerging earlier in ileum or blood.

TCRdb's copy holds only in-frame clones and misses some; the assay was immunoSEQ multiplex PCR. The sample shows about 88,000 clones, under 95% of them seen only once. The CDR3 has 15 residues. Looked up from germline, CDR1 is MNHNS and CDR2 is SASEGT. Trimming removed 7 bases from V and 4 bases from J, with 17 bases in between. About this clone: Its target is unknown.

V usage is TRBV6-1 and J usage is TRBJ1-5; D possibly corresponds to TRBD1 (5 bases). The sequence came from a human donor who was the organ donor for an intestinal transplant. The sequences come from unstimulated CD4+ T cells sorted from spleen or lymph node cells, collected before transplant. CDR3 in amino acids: CASTGSTGTNQPQHF. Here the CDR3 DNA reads TGTGCCAGCACTGGAAGTACAGGAACTAATCAGCCCCAGCATTTT.